Each of the 26 T cell receptor beta chains below was sequenced from the same sample in a study of T-cell reconstitution after alpha-beta-depleted transplantation in children. Using unique molecular identifiers, the investigators prepared the TCRbeta library. TCRdb fed the PCR reads into MiXCR, producing one record per CDR3 protein. The sample lists about 250,000 distinct CDR3 sequences, 24% occurring once. Sequences were derived from PBMCs, mostly from graft donor cells, sampled 360 days after TCRalphabeta/CD19-depleted stem cell transplant. The receptors originated from a female patient aged 2-15 years who had a stem cell transplant for congenital amegakaryocytic thrombocytopenia, so the T cells may come from the graft donor.

The J gene is TRBJ1-2, the V gene TRBV6-1, with TRBD1 matching 8 bases. J gave up 7 bases and V 6 bases, and 19 bases lay outside the gene matches. CDR1 is MNHNS and CDR2 is SASEGT in the germline V gene. There are 17 residues in the CDR3. Here the CDR3 reads CASRARIERDRRPGYTF. In DNA form, the CDR3 reads TGTGCCAGCAGAGCCCGGATAGAACGGGACAGGAGGCCTGGCTACACCTTC.

In its sample, this clonotype was seen a few times. The V and J genes are TRBV12-3 or TRBV12-4 and TRBJ1-5; 9 nucleotides line up with TRBD1. The CDR3 extends over 14 amino acids. J lost 7 bases, V lost 5 bases, and 6 bases had no gene match. Here the CDR3 reads CASSPGQGGQPQHF. CDR3 nucleotides: TGTGCCAGCAGTCCGGGACAGGGCGGACAGCCCCAGCATTTT.

Regarding this clonotype: A read error may explain this, as a much larger clone is one base away. This chain links TRBV29-1 with TRBJ2-4; no clear D. CDR3 length: 13 amino acids. The germline V gene encodes CDR1 SQVTM and CDR2 ANQGSEA. CDR3 DNA: TGCGGCGTTGAAGTAGGAGCCAAAAACATTCAGTACTTC. It specifies CGVEVGAKNIQYF.

This sequence joins TRBV12-3 or TRBV12-4 and TRBJ1-5; the D is unclear. V was clipped by 6 bases and J by 3 bases, with 6 bases between them. CDR3 size: 12 residues. In DNA form, the CDR3 reads TGTGCCAGCAGCCCAAACAATCAGCCCCAGCATTTT. It specifies CASSPNNQPQHF.

This clonotype has just a few counts. The chain links TRBV12-3 or TRBV12-4 to TRBJ1-3, with D possibly matching TRBD1 (5 bases). The CDR3 spans 15 residues. Deletions cut 8 bases from V and 5 bases from J, with 19 bases between. The CDR3 sequence is CASYRPRQGRNTIYF. The CDR3 region has the DNA TGTGCCAGCTACCGTCCCCGCCAGGGTCGAAACACCATATATTTT.

This chain joins TRBV4-1 and TRBJ2-7; 7 positions match TRBD2. Germline values: CDR1 MGHRA, CDR2 YSYEKL. The trim removed 1 base at V and 1 base at J, leaving 4 bases unmatched. This CDR3 contains 15 residues. This chain's CDR3 is CASSQGPGLSYEQYF. The CDR3 DNA sequence: TGCGCCAGCAGCCAAGGCCCGGGACTATCCTACGAGCAGTACTTC.

The rearrangement links TRBV29-1 to TRBJ2-2; 8 positions match TRBD2. Germline trimming cut 3 bases from V and 1 base from J; bases unmatched to any gene: 4. The germline V gene has CDR1 SQVTM and CDR2 ANQGSEA. The CDR3 extends over 15 amino acids. In DNA, the CDR3 is TGCAGCGTTGATTGGGCGGGGGGGAACACCGGGGAGCTGTTTTTT. Its protein is CSVDWAGGNTGELFF.

This clonotype was recorded a few times. The V gene is TRBV6-1, the J gene TRBJ2-1, with 7 nucleotides matching TRBD2. Trimming cost V 9 bases and J 9 bases; bases outside gene matches: 17. The CDR3 contains 15 residues. Per the germline V gene, CDR1 is MNHNS and CDR2 is SASEGT. The CDR3 protein is CASRRRGGYSLEQFF. The CDR3 nucleotides read TGTGCCAGTCGACGGCGCGGGGGATACAGTCTTGAGCAGTTCTTC.

The chain joins TRBV28 to TRBJ2-3; D remains unclear. The germline V gene has CDR1 MDHEN and CDR2 SYDVKM. The length of the CDR3 is 13 residues. Deletions cut 6 bases from V and 2 bases from J, with 9 bases between. CDR3 sequence: CASRPAATDTQYF. As DNA, the CDR3 is TGTGCCAGCAGACCTGCCGCCACAGATACGCAGTATTTT. Based on the CDR3 plus reference TRBV28 and TRBJ2-3, the full variable domain is DVKVTQSSRYLVKRTGEKVFLECVQDMDHENMFWYRQDPGLGLRLIYFSYDVKMKEKGDIPEGYSVSREKKERFSLILESASTNQTSMYLCASRPAATDTQYFGPGTRLTVL.

This clonotype came up many times. This chain uses TRBV21-1 with TRBJ1-5. TRBV21-1 counts as a pseudogene. The CDR3 covers 15 residues. The CDR3 is CASSKLRDSNQPQHF. The CDR3 nucleotides read TGTGCCAGCAGCAAGTTGAGGGATAGCAATCAGCCCCAGCATTTT.

The chain uses TRBV6-6 and TRBJ2-7, with D tentatively TRBD1 (7 bases). This CDR3 has 12 residues. The V end was cut by 10 bases, the J end by 2 bases, with 12 bases between. The germline V gene encodes CDR1 MNHNY and CDR2 SVGAGI (reference sequence). CDR3 sequence: CATSRGAYEQYF. The CDR3 DNA reads as TGTGCCACCAGCAGGGGGGCCTACGAGCAGTACTTC.

This clonotype was counted ten times or more. The chain is built from TRBV6-1 and TRBJ2-7; the match to TRBD1 covers 7 bases. V dropped 10 bases and J dropped 6; count of bases not matched to a gene: 15. The CDR3 consists of 14 residues. Germline V gene lookup returns CDR1 MNHNS and CDR2 SASEGT. DNA of the CDR3: TGTGCCACCAGACAGGGCCTCGGGGTTCTCGAGCAGTACTTC. This sequence encodes CATRQGLGVLEQYF.

J is TRBJ2-3 and V is TRBV24-1; D not resolved. In germline, CDR1 is KGHDR, CDR2 SFDVKD. This CDR3 spans 14 amino acids. V was pared by 6 bases and J by 4 bases, with 13 bases between. The CDR3 DNA reads TGTGCCACCAGTTCTTTAGAGTCTGCAGATACGCAGTATTTT. Residues: CATSSLESADTQYF.

This clonotype has just a few counts. In nucleotides, the CDR3 is TGTGCCAGCAGCCCCCGGGCTAGCGGGGGGTTAACCCACAACAATGAGCAGTTCTTC. Encoded protein: CASSPRASGGLTHNNEQFF. The chain couples TRBV4-2 to TRBJ2-1; 11 bases line up with TRBD2. The V segment lost 4 bases and the J segment 5 bases; nucleotides outside the gene matches: 16. CDR3 size: 19 residues. Germline V gives CDR1 LGHNA, CDR2 YNFKEQ.

Regarding this clonotype: The junction and the germline gene differ at one end; a read error may be behind it. This chain uses TRBV27 with TRBJ2-7; D is ambiguous. Germline V lookup: CDR1 MNHEY, CDR2 SMNVEV (reference sequence). This CDR3 region has 16 residues. DNA for the CDR3: TGTGCCAGCAGTTTAACCCCTAAAATGATCAGCTACGACCAGTACTTC. Amino acids: CASSLTPKMISYDQYF.

V gene TRBV7-2 combines with J gene TRBJ1-6; D is undetermined. This CDR3 contains 15 residues. V shed 2 bases and J shed 9 bases, with 14 bases lying between them. CDR1 and CDR2 from the germline V gene are SGHTA and FQGNSA. CDR3 protein: CASSLWSTRTSPLHF. The CDR3 DNA follows: TGTGCCAGCAGCTTATGGTCAACGCGAACTTCACCCCTCCACTTT.

This clonotype was seen only a few times. The CDR3 region has the DNA TGCGCCAGCAGCCAAGAATTCTCGGGAGGGCCCGCAGATACGCAGTATTTT. The encoded protein is CASSQEFSGGPADTQYF. This sequence joins TRBV4-3 and TRBJ2-3; the match to TRBD2 covers 8 bases. J gave up 4 bases and V 0 bases, and 9 bases lay outside the gene matches. Germline-derived CDR1 and CDR2 are LGHNA and YSLEER. The CDR3 extends over 17 amino acids.

The genes are TRBV30 and TRBJ2-1, with TRBD2 as a possible D gene (5 bases). Per the germline V gene, CDR1 is GTSNPN and CDR2 is SVGIG (reference sequence). The CDR3 has 16 residues. V was cut by 2 bases and J by 3 bases, with 17 bases left in between. CDR3 loop: CAWSSWLAQNYNEQFF. CDR3 bases: TGTGCCTGGAGTAGTTGGCTAGCACAAAACTACAATGAGCAGTTCTTC.

In its sample, this clonotype was seen a few times. This sequence joins TRBV19 and TRBJ1-6; D may be TRBD1 (6 bases). The CDR3 loop spans 15 amino acids. V lost 5 bases to trimming and J lost 8 bases, with 16 bases between them. Germline CDR1 LNHDA, CDR2 SQIVND (reference sequence). CDR3 loop: CASSPPRGWDSPLHF. The DNA for the CDR3 is TGTGCCAGTAGTCCCCCCAGGGGATGGGATTCACCCCTCCACTTT.

The V gene is TRBV2, the J gene TRBJ2-7; 7 positions agree with TRBD2. The germline V gene encodes CDR1 SNHLY and CDR2 FYNNEI. V lost 6 bases to trimming and J lost 3 bases; unmatched junction nucleotides: 2. The CDR3 runs 12 residues. This CDR3 reads CASRRGSYEQYF. The CDR3 bases are TGTGCCAGCAGACGCGGGAGCTACGAGCAGTACTTC.

The sample holds a few counts of this clonotype. The chain has TRBV5-6 and TRBJ2-7; TRBD1 is a possible D gene (6 bases). This CDR3 has 16 amino acids. V dropped 1 base and J dropped 6 bases, with 20 bases sitting between them. From germline, CDR1 is SGHDT and CDR2 YYEEEE. This CDR3 reads CASSLLPGTTIGEQYF. CDR3 bases: TGTGCCAGCAGCTTGCTTCCTGGGACAACAATCGGCGAGCAGTACTTC. The full variable domain, its missing parts supplied by reference TRBV5-6 and TRBJ2-7, is DAGVTQSPTHLIKTRGQQVTLRCSPKSGHDTVSWYQQALGQGPQFIFQYYEEEERQRGNFPDRFSGHQFPNYSSELNVNALLLGDSALYLCASSLLPGTTIGEQYFGPGTRLTVT.

The chain carries TRBV4-3 and TRBJ2-1; no clear D. The V and J ends lost 0 bases and 7 bases respectively, with 10 bases between them. CDR3 length: 14 amino acids. Per the germline V gene, CDR1 is LGHNA and CDR2 is YSLEER. The CDR3 DNA sequence: TGCGCCAGCAGCCAAGATTGGAGCCGGAATGAGCAGTTCTTC. Translated: CASSQDWSRNEQFF.

This clonotype was found a few times. The genes are TRBV29-1 and TRBJ1-2; 7 bases are a match to TRBD1. CDR3 length: 13 amino acids. Germline CDR1 SQVTM, CDR2 ANQGSEA. V was clipped by 3 bases and J by 4 bases; unmatched bases: 5. The CDR3 loop reads CSVDRGQGYGYTF. CDR3 in DNA: TGCAGCGTTGATAGGGGGCAAGGCTATGGCTACACCTTC.

The gene calls are TRBV12-3 or TRBV12-4 and TRBJ2-5; D call uncertain. Trimming pared 2 bases from V and 0 bases from J, leaving 7 bases between. The CDR3 sequence is 14 residues long. The chain's CDR3 is CASSLFQDQETQYF. Here the CDR3 DNA reads TGTGCCAGCAGTTTATTTCAGGACCAAGAGACCCAGTACTTC.

This sequence joins TRBV5-1 and TRBJ2-6; either TRBD1 or TRBD2 may fit D (5 bases each). CDR3 length: 11 amino acids. Germline assignment: CDR1 SGHRS and CDR2 YFSETQ. The germline V and J ends were trimmed by 3 bases and 16 bases, with 11 bases remaining between them. The chain's CDR3 is CASSSPGRLTF. Written as DNA, the CDR3 is TGCGCCAGCAGCTCTCCGGGACGGCTGACTTTC. Full variable domain (rest looked up from reference TRBV5-1 and TRBJ2-6): KAGVTQTPRYLIKTRGQQVTLSCSPISGHRSVSWYQQTPGQGLQFLFEYFSETQRNKGNFPGRFSGRQFSNSRSEMNVSTLELGDSALYLCASSSPGRLTFGAGSRLTVL.

A few counts support this clonotype. V is TRBV10-3 and J is TRBJ1-2; maybe TRBD1 (5 bases). CDR1 ENHRY and CDR2 SYGVKD come from the germline V gene. V lost 3 bases, J lost 8 bases, and 13 bases lay in between. The CDR3 has 13 amino acids. CDR3 sequence reads: CAISDRAFRGYTF. The CDR3 DNA sequence: TGTGCCATCAGTGACAGGGCGTTCCGAGGCTACACCTTC.